This T cell receptor (beta chain) appears in the sequencing data of a study of memory CD4+ T cells and cytomegalovirus serostatus. Study-wide context: Healthy Belgian adult donors included several CMV-positive and 24 CMV-negative people.

General study points: CMV serostatus prediction reached median AUC approximately 0.95, or 0.91 with US-trained model.

The CDR3 runs 11 residues. Germline-derived CDR1 and CDR2 are SQVTM and ANQGSEA. Trimming left V 4 bases short and J 7 bases short, with 10 bases between. The sort gate was single viable CD3+CD4+CD8-CD45RO+ cells for memory CD4+ T cells. For this clone: Its antigen is not known.

The assay was immunoSEQ multiplex PCR, and TCRdb's table has in-frame clones only and misses some. Of about 57,000 clones listed, roughly 80% are singletons. The rearrangement links TRBV29-1 to TRBJ1-2; D possibly corresponds to TRBD1 (5 bases). The sequencing input was memory CD4+ T cells from blood. This TCR derives from an adult in good health and CMV-seronegative. CDR3 residues: CSVVGEGGYTF. In nucleotides, the CDR3 is TGCAGCGTTGTGGGGGAGGGTGGCTACACCTTC.